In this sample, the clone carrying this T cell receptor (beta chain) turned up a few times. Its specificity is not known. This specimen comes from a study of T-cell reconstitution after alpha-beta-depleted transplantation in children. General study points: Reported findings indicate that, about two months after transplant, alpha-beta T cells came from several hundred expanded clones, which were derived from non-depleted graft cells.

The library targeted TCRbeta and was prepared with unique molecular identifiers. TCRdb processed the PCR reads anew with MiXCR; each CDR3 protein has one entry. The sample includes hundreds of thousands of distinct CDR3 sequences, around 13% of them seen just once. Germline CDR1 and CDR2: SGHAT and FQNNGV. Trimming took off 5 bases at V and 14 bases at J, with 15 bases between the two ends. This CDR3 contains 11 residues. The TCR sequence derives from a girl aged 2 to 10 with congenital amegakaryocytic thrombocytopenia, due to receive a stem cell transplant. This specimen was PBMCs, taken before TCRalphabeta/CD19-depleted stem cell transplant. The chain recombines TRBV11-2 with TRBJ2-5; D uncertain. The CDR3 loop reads CASSLRDWEYF. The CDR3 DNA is TGTGCCAGCAGCCTCCGTGACTGGGAATACTTC.